One sample yielded the 15 T cell receptor beta chains listed below, sequenced in a study of cytomegalovirus exposure and HLA in healthy donors. The study ran its PCR with 60 Vbeta and 13 Jbeta primers. Here immunoSEQ multiplex PCR was the method, and the copy in TCRdb shows in-frame clones only, minus some. The sample records 130,000 to 150,000 clones, approximately 9% being singletons. Sequencing was done on a sample of PBMCs. Receptor source: a male donor in good health and CMV-seronegative.

The chain joins TRBV5-6 to TRBJ2-7, with 7 bases identical to TRBD1. Germline CDR1 and CDR2: SGHDT and YYEEEE. This CDR3 is 18 amino acids long. Germline trimming cut 2 bases from V and 3 bases from J; bases unmatched to any gene: 17. CDR3 DNA: TGTGCCAGCAGCTTTTTTACGCCTAAGACAGGGCGAATCTACGAGCAGTACTTC. Encoded protein: CASSFFTPKTGRIYEQYF.

The chain carries TRBV10-2 and TRBJ1-6, with TRBD1 matching over 7 bases. CDR3 length: 15 amino acids. CDR1 and CDR2 (germline): WSHSY, SAAADI. The ends lost 5 bases at V and 7 bases at J; junction bases unmatched: 8. The CDR3 DNA sequence: TGCGCCAGCAGTCAACTGACAGGGAGGAATTCACCCCTCCACTTT. It is translated as CASSQLTGRNSPLHF.

V and J are TRBV18 and TRBJ2-3, with 9 nucleotides matching TRBD2. This CDR3 is 15 amino acids long. Germline V gene sequence: CDR1 KGHSH, CDR2 LQKENI. Germline trimming cut 6 bases from V and 1 base from J; bases unmatched to any gene: 5. This CDR3 is CASSGASGGTDTQYF. The CDR3 DNA is TGTGCCAGCTCGGGGGCTAGCGGGGGCACAGATACGCAGTATTTT.

The chain recombines TRBV5-1 with TRBJ1-1; the D is unclear. The CDR3 is 15 amino acids. The V end lost 2 bases, the J end lost 0 bases, and 11 bases lay between the germline ends. The germline V gene encodes CDR1 SGHRS and CDR2 YFSETQ. CDR3 loop: CASSFGRVMNTEAFF. The CDR3 DNA follows: TGCGCCAGCAGCTTTGGGAGGGTAATGAACACTGAAGCTTTCTTT.

This clone was observed a handful of times. The chain carries TRBV7-2 and TRBJ2-2, with 8 bases aligning to TRBD2. Germline CDR1 SGHTA, CDR2 FQGNSA. Unmatched junction bases numbered 5, after V lost 2 bases and J lost 3 bases. The CDR3 sequence is 16 residues long. The CDR3 sequence: CASSLPAGAHTGELFF. For the CDR3, the DNA is TGTGCCAGCAGCTTACCAGCGGGGGCCCACACCGGGGAGCTGTTTTTT. Combining the CDR3 with reference TRBV7-2 and TRBJ2-2 gives the whole variable domain GAGVSQSPSNKVTEKGKDVELRCDPISGHTALYWYRQSLGQGLEFLIYFQGNSAPDKSGLPSDRFSAERTGGSVSTLTIQRTQQEDSAVYLCASSLPAGAHTGELFFGEGSRLTVL.

The table lists this clone with a few counts. The J gene is TRBJ2-3, the V gene TRBV21-1; TRBD1, the table's D call, lacks a check against the DNA. TRBV21-1 is labeled a pseudogene. The CDR3 has 16 amino acids. Here the CDR3 reads CASSKEGGTSTDTQYF. CDR3 bases: TGTGCCAGCAGCAAAGAAGGGGGCACTAGCACAGATACGCAGTATTTT.

The gene calls are TRBV6-5 and TRBJ1-1; maybe TRBD1 (6 bases). Trimming left V 4 bases short and J 9 bases short, with 9 bases between. The CDR3 covers 11 residues. From germline, CDR1 is MNHEY and CDR2 SVGAGI. The CDR3 spells CASSSTGKAFF. In nucleotides, the CDR3 is TGTGCCAGCAGTTCGACAGGAAAAGCTTTCTTT.

A few counts support this clone. The J gene is TRBJ1-1, the V gene TRBV18; 7 bases are shared with TRBD1. The CDR3 runs to 15 residues. Germline lookup yields CDR1 KGHSH and CDR2 LQKENI. V dropped 4 bases and J dropped 2; count of bases not matched to a gene: 7. The DNA for the CDR3 is TGTGCCAGCTCACTTCAACAGGGGCTTAACACTGAAGCTTTCTTT. The encoded protein is CASSLQQGLNTEAFF. The full variable domain, in which reference TRBV18 and TRBJ1-1 provide the parts outside the CDR3, is NAGVMQNPRHLVRRRGQEARLRCSPMKGHSHVYWYRQLPEEGLKFMVYLQKENIIDESGMPKERFSAEFPKEGPSILRIQQVVRGDSAAYFCASSLQQGLNTEAFFGQGTRLTVV.

This clone occurred a few times. This chain uses TRBV5-4 with TRBJ2-7, with D hard to call. Germline V gene lookup returns CDR1 SGHNT and CDR2 YYREEE (reference sequence). CDR3 size: 16 residues. Trimming cost V 1 base and J 2 bases, with 16 bases left between them. Here the CDR3 DNA reads TGTGCCAGCAGCTTGAACCAGGCCTCGGCAACCTACGAGCAGTACTTC. This codes for CASSLNQASATYEQYF. The whole variable domain, remainder taken from reference TRBV5-4 and TRBJ2-7, is ETGVTQSPTHLIKTRGQQVTLRCSSQSGHNTVSWYQQALGQGPQFIFQYYREEENGRGNFPPRFSGLQFPNYSSELNVNALELDDSALYLCASSLNQASATYEQYFGPGTRLTVT.

Of note for this clone: The junction departs from germline at one end; a sequencing error may be responsible. CDR3 loop: CASSIEGGTSVF. CDR3 DNA: TGTGCCAGCAGTATCGAAGGGGGGACTAGCGTGTTC. This sequence joins TRBV27 and TRBJ2-7; 10 bases are shared with TRBD2. CDR1 and CDR2 from the germline V gene are MNHEY and SMNVEV (reference sequence). The length of the CDR3 is 12 residues.

The chain is built from TRBV6-6 and TRBJ1-4, with D tentatively TRBD1 (6 bases). Trimming removed 7 bases at V and 9 bases at J, with 21 bases between. The CDR3 runs to 15 residues. Germline V gene sequence: CDR1 MNHNY, CDR2 SVGAGI (reference sequence). Here the CDR3 DNA reads TGTGCCAGCACCCAGGGAACAGGGCTAGGCAAAAAACTGTTTTTT. The encoded protein is CASTQGTGLGKKLFF.

This clone appeared a few times. V usage is TRBV6-5 and J usage is TRBJ2-5, with D possibly TRBD2 on 5 matching bases. Germline lookup yields CDR1 MNHEY and CDR2 SVGAGI. This CDR3 has 12 amino acids. The germline V and J ends were trimmed by 8 bases and 5 bases, with 12 bases remaining between them. In nucleotides, the CDR3 is TGTGCCAGCTATTCATCGGGGGAGACCCAGTACTTC. Its translation: CASYSSGETQYF.

The chain combines TRBV5-1 with TRBJ2-1; a possible D gene is TRBD1 (6 bases). CDR1 and CDR2 (germline): SGHRS, YFSETQ. The V gene lost 4 bases and the J gene lost 9 bases, with 17 bases spanning the gap. The CDR3 contains 14 residues. The CDR3 coding sequence is TGCGCCAGCAGCCGGGGCAGGGGCTGGTTTGAGCAGTTCTTC. Its translation is CASSRGRGWFEQFF.

This clone has more than one count but fewer than ten. The chain carries TRBV6-1 and TRBJ2-1; 9 bases fit TRBD2. This CDR3 is built from 15 residues. V shed 7 bases and J 8 bases; nucleotides not matched to a gene: 12. Germline values: CDR1 MNHNS, CDR2 SASEGT. Here the CDR3 DNA reads TGTGCCAGCATAGGCCTAGCGGGACCCCCCGATGAGCAGTTCTTC. Translated, it gives CASIGLAGPPDEQFF.

This clone was picked up a small number of times. V and J are TRBV25-1 and TRBJ2-1; D not certain. Germline-derived CDR1 and CDR2 are MGHDK and SYGVNS. V lost 3 bases and J lost 0, with 15 bases in between. This CDR3 comprises 17 residues. The CDR3 is CASSDLLGPSSYNEQFF. CDR3 nucleotide sequence: TGTGCCAGCAGTGACCTTCTTGGTCCTAGCTCCTACAATGAGCAGTTCTTC. Drawing the rest from reference TRBV25-1 and TRBJ2-1, the complete variable domain is EADIYQTPRYLVIGTGKKITLECSQTMGHDKMYWYQQDPGMELHLIHYSYGVNSTEKGDLSSESTVSRIRTEHFPLTLESARPSHTSQYLCASSDLLGPSSYNEQFFGPGTRLTVL.